This T cell receptor beta chain was documented in a study of identical twins. Study-level results: Fewer insertions characterized abundant cord blood beta clonotypes, whereas memory repertoires showed none.

V was clipped by 1 base and J by 8 bases, with 8 bases between them. CDR1 is LGHDT and CDR2 is YNNKEL in the germline V gene (reference sequence). The CDR3 is 12 residues long. Only a few counts were recorded for this clonotype. As yet, its antigen is unknown. TCRdb analysed the 5' RACE reads with MiXCR anew, one entry per CDR3 protein. The sample lists 450,000 to 500,000 distinct CDR3 sequences, around 15% occurring once. In addition, the sample was reused for a study of yellow fever vaccine responses in identical twins.

The source is a woman aged 18-29 years in good health. Sequenced: CD4+ T cells sorted from blood. This chain uses TRBV3-1 with TRBJ1-2; D unclear. The CDR3 protein is CASSQVGNGYTF. The CDR3 coding sequence is TGTGCCAGCAGCCAAGTGGGGAACGGCTACACCTTC. Supplemented by reference TRBV3-1 and TRBJ1-2, the full variable domain reads DTAVSQTPKYLVTQMGNDKSIKCEQNLGHDTMYWYKQDSKKFLKIMFSYNNKELIINETVPNRFSPKSPDKAHLNLHINSLELGDSAVYFCASSQVGNGYTFGSGTRLTVV.